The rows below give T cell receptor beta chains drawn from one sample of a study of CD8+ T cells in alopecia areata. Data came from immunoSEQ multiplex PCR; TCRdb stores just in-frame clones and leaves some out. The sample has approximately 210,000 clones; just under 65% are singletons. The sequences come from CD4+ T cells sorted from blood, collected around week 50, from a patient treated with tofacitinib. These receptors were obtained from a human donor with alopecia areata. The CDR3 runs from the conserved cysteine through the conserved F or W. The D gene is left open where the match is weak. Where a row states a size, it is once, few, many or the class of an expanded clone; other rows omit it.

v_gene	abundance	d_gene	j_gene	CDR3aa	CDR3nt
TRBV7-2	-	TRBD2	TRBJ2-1	CASSSRAGGPGNNEQFF	TGTGCCAGCAGCTCACGAGCGGGGGGCCCAGGGAACAATGAGCAGTTCTTC
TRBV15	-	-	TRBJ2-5	CATGPGVQETQYF	TGTGCCACCGGGCCGGGGGTTCAAGAGACCCAGTACTTC
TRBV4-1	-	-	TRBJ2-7	CASSQWQGGGEQYF	TGCGCCAGCAGCCAATGGCAGGGTGGGGGCGAGCAGTACTTC
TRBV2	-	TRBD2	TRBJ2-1	CASTLGGGAREQFF	TGTGCCAGCACCCTGGGCGGGGGGGCCAGGGAGCAGTTCTTC
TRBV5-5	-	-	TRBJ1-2	CASSSSWTETYGYTF	TGTGCCAGCAGCTCGAGCTGGACAGAAACGTATGGCTACACCTTC
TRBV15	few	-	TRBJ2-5	CATSRFRRGETQYF	TGTGCCACCAGCAGGTTTCGCAGGGGCGAGACCCAGTACTTC
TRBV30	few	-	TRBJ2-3	CAWSVAGTDTQYF	TGTGCCTGGAGTGTAGCGGGCACAGATACGCAGTATTTT
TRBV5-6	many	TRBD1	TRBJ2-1	CASSSGQGNNEQFF	TGTGCCAGCAGCTCGGGACAGGGAAACAATGAGCAGTTCTTC
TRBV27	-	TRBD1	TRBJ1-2	CASSREDRDGYTF	TGTGCCAGCAGCAGAGAGGACAGGGATGGCTACACCTTC
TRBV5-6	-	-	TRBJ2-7	CASSLDRVIYEQYF	TGTGCCAGCAGCTTGGATAGGGTTATCTACGAGCAGTACTTC
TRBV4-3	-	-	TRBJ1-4	CASSQEGQGNEKLFF	TGCGCCAGCAGCCAAGAGGGGCAGGGTAATGAAAAACTGTTTTTT
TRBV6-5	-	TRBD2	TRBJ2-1	CASSRTSGEQFF	TGTGCCAGCAGCAGGACTAGCGGTGAGCAGTTCTTC
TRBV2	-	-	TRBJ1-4	CASSGPSNEKLFF	TGTGCCAGCAGTGGCCCAAGTAATGAAAAACTGTTTTTT
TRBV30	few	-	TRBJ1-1	CAWRLGAGYEAFF	TGTGCCTGGAGACTTGGGGCAGGCTATGAAGCTTTCTTT